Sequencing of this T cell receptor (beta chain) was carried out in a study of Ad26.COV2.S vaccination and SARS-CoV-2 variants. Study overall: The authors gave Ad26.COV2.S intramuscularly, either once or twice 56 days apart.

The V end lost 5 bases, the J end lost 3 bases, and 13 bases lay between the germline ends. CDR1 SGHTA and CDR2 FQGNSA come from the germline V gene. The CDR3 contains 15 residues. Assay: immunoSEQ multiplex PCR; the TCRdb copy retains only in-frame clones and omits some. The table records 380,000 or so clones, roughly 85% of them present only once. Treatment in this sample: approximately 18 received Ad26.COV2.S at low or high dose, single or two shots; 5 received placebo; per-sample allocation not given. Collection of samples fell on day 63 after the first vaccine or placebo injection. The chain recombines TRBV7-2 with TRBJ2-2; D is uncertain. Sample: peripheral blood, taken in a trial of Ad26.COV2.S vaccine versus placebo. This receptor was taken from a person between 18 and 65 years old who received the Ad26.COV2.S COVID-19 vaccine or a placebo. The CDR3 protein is CASSVNRVYTGELFF. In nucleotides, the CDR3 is TGTGCCAGCAGCGTAAACCGGGTGTACACCGGGGAGCTGTTTTTT.